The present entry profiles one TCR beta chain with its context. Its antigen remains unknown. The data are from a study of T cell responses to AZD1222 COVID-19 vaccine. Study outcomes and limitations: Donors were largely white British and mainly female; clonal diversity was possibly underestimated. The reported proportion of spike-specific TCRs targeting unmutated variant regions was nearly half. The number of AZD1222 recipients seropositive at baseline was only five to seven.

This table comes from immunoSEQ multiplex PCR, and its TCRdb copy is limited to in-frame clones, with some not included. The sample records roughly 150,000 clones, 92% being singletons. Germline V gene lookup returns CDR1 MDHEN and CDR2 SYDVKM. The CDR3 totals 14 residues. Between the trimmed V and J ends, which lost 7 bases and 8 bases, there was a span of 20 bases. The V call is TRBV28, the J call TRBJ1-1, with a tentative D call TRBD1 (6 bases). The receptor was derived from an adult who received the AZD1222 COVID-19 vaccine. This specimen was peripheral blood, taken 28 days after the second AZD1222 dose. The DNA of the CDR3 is TGTGCCAGCACCACATCCCCTAGGGGGAGGGAAGCTTTCTTT. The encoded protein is CASTTSPRGREAFF.